This T cell receptor (beta chain) came from a study of blood T cell repertoires in COVID-19. For the study at large: PBMCs, B-cell-depleted T cells, or T cells provided the cDNA or gDNA that made up the material.

This CDR3 contains 16 residues. V was pared by 7 bases and J by 1 base, with 20 bases between. Germline V lookup: CDR1 SGHRS, CDR2 YFSETQ. Measured with immunoSEQ multiplex PCR; TCRdb has only the in-frame clones, and not every one. Found here are about 250,000 clones, 70% to 90% of them singletons; the top ten hold 5.1%. This clone is a singleton in its sample. Enrolled during active infection, Seattle patients were then followed longitudinally. Sequencing was done on a sample of peripheral blood. The sequence came from a middle-aged man with COVID-19, enrolled during active disease. The chain joins TRBV5-1 to TRBJ1-1, with TRBD1 as a possible D gene (6 bases). DNA for the CDR3: TGCGCCAGCTCCGAGACAGGAGGAATTCGGAACACTGAAGCTTTCTTT. Protein: CASSETGGIRNTEAFF. Full variable domain (rest looked up from reference TRBV5-1 and TRBJ1-1): KAGVTQTPRYLIKTRGQQVTLSCSPISGHRSVSWYQQTPGQGLQFLFEYFSETQRNKGNFPGRFSGRQFSNSRSEMNVSTLELGDSALYLCASSETGGIRNTEAFFGQGTRLTVV.